A single TCR beta chain is shown here with its context. This record belongs to a study of blood T cell repertoires in COVID-19. Under the authors' procedure: Amplification with reference gene primers provided the estimates of nucleated cell counts. The assay was immunoSEQ multiplex PCR, and TCRdb's table has in-frame clones only and misses some. That table supplies the V and J calls and clone size; D and trimming were determined from the DNA. The data show over 75,000 clones, with around 90% seen just once and about 4% held by the top ten. Germline lookup yields CDR1 MGHDK and CDR2 SYGVNS. The CDR3 covers 15 residues. Trimming removed 6 bases from V and 0 bases from J; junction bases left unmatched: 4. Seattle patients were enrolled while actively infected and followed longitudinally.

Input material: peripheral blood. The chain links TRBV25-1 to TRBJ2-1; 8 nucleotides line up with TRBD2. This clonotype was sampled from a human donor with COVID-19, enrolled during active disease. The donor label of this sample is uncertain. This chain's CDR3 is CASSSGLDSYNEQFF. For the CDR3, the DNA is TGTGCCAGCAGCTCGGGACTAGACTCCTACAATGAGCAGTTCTTC.